This T cell receptor (beta chain) was sequenced in a study of cytomegalovirus exposure and HLA in healthy donors (dated by TCRdb to 2016 to 2017). About the investigation overall: A later analysis indicated that the 120 or so validation repertoires were generated on the platform also employed for the 650 to 850 repertoires of the first cohort. The study aimed to test whether cataloging public T cell receptors could reveal signatures of past pathogen exposure. A separate validation cohort of about 110 different subjects was used in addition to the roughly 720-subject first cohort. To predict cytomegalovirus infection status, the study brought together high-throughput TCR immunosequencing, statistical association of individual TCRs with disease status, and machine learning. General study outcomes and caveats: Across donors, most TCR sequences were observed very rarely, whereas some public TCRs were present in many individuals. The classifier was reported to diagnose cytomegalovirus status with high specificity and sensitivity in both the original cohort and the validation cohort. In a later analysis, TCRs clustered in the first cohort were found to also tend to co-occur in the roughly 120 validation repertoires, with 90% to 95% of cluster scores above 0. The authors suggested that the approach could potentially be generalized to other disease states and immunological phenotypes. In the study, some 160 TCR beta chains were listed as associated with cytomegalovirus. In vitro tests confirmed that three of the cytomegalovirus-associated TCR beta chains recognize cytomegalovirus antigens. All 120 or so repertoires were used to score co-occurrence in the validation cohort in a later analysis, because that analysis had no HLA typing for the cohort.

Reading from cysteine to phenylalanine, the CDR3 counts 15 amino acids. Only the CDR3 part of the read is kept: 45 bases, read in frame from the first base. CDR1 MNHGY and CDR2 SVAAGI were looked up in the germline V gene. V and J are trimmed by 7 bases and 8 bases, and the gene matches miss 13 bases of the junction. This clone was found once. Its antigen is still unknown. Per-base quality was not reported, and no clone a single base away is much larger than it. Receptor amplification or capture employed the immunoSEQ multiplex PCR assay. Regarding the original processing steps: To diagnose cytomegalovirus status from the catalog of TCR beta chain sequences, a statistical classification framework was built. TCRdb's version of the immuneACCESS table is confined to in-frame rearrangements and falls short of the full clone set. An unresolved V gene accounts for under half of the shortfall where checked; the remainder is of unknown origin. V and J calls and clone size come straight from that table; D and trimming were deduced from the DNA. The sample table holds roughly 150,000 clones, of which approximately 94% were seen once. The ten largest clones capture 1.5% to 2% of the sample.

Separate from the approximately 700-subject first cohort, the validation cohort of 90 to 150 subjects was the group to which the donors belonged. The receptor was isolated from a man in his late teens or twenties in good health and CMV-seropositive. Sequencing was carried out using PBMCs. The rearranged chain carries TRBV6-9 and TRBJ1-4; the central 7 bases match TRBD1. Read as DNA, the sequence is TGTGCCAGCAAAGGTGAGACAGGGAGTTGGGAAAAACTGTTTTTT. It translates to CASKGETGSWEKLFF.